Listed here are 15 T cell receptor beta chains from one sample, sequenced in a study of lymphopenia after photon versus proton radiotherapy. Clones were read by immunoSEQ multiplex PCR, and TCRdb kept only the in-frame ones, dropping some. The sample includes tens of thousands of clones, roughly 90% of them seen just once. The specimen was peripheral blood, collected from a patient treated with photon-based radiotherapy. These receptors all come from a woman aged 40 to 50 with cholangiocarcinoma.

The chain joins TRBV15 to TRBJ1-2; 8 bases agree with TRBD1. This CDR3 is 14 amino acids long. J was trimmed by 6 bases and V by 6 bases; bases with no gene match: 9. The germline CDR1 and CDR2 sequences are LNHNV and YYDKDF (reference sequence). CDR3 DNA: TGTGCCACCAGGGTGGACAGGGCGAGGGATGGCTACACCTTC. Translation gives CATRVDRARDGYTF.

This clone was seen a few times. The chain joins TRBV9 to TRBJ2-7; D remains unclear. V lost 2 bases and J lost 0, with 3 bases in between. In germline, CDR1 is SGDLS, CDR2 YYNGEE. The CDR3 has 12 residues. The CDR3 coding sequence is TGTGCCAGCAGCGTGGGCTCCTACGAGCAGTACTTC. The encoded protein is CASSVGSYEQYF.

V usage is TRBV9 and J usage is TRBJ2-7, with 13 nucleotides matching TRBD2. The CDR3 covers 15 residues. From germline, CDR1 is SGDLS and CDR2 YYNGEE. The V and J ends lost 3 bases and 6 bases, in that order; junction bases with no gene match: 6. CDR3 region: CASSAGGTSGTEQYF. Here the CDR3 DNA reads TGTGCCAGCAGCGCCGGCGGGACTAGCGGGACCGAGCAGTACTTC. Supplemented by reference TRBV9 and TRBJ2-7, the full variable domain reads DSGVTQTPKHLITATGQRVTLRCSPRSGDLSVYWYQQSLDQGLQFLIQYYNGEERAKGNILERFSAQQFPDLHSELNLSSLELGDSALYFCASSAGGTSGTEQYFGPGTRLTVT.

The rearrangement joins TRBV6-5 to TRBJ1-4; TRBD1 matches at 7 bases. This CDR3 contains 16 residues. The germline V gene encodes CDR1 MNHEY and CDR2 SVGAGI. Unmatched junction bases numbered 10, after V lost 0 bases and J lost 9 bases. The CDR3 DNA reads as TGTGCCAGCAGTTACTCCCAGGAGACAGGGACAAAAAAACTGTTTTTT. Its protein product is CASSYSQETGTKKLFF.

The CDR3 loop is CASSFSRGGEQYF. The CDR3 nucleotides are TGTGCCAGCAGTTTCAGCCGGGGAGGGGAGCAGTACTTC. The chain joins TRBV27 to TRBJ2-7, with 7 positions matching TRBD2. With V trimmed by 3 bases and J by 7 bases, 6 bases remained unmatched. Germline CDR1 MNHEY, CDR2 SMNVEV (reference sequence). The CDR3 runs to 13 residues.

This CDR3 reads CASSERARNGETQYF. CDR3 sequence (DNA): TGTGCCAGCAGTGAAAGGGCCCGAAACGGAGAGACCCAGTACTTC. The V call is TRBV2, the J call TRBJ2-5; D gene uncertain. The germline V gene encodes CDR1 SNHLY and CDR2 FYNNEI. The CDR3 runs to 15 residues. Between the trimmed V and J ends, which lost 2 bases and 4 bases, there was a span of 14 bases.

J is TRBJ1-2 and V is TRBV5-4; 12 bases line up with TRBD1. Per germline, CDR1 SGHNT and CDR2 YYREEE (reference sequence). The J segment lost 5 bases and the V segment lost 5 bases, leaving 10 bases of the junction unmatched. The CDR3 consists of 16 residues. The CDR3 loop is CASRVSGTGGGYGYTF. The CDR3 bases are TGTGCCAGCAGGGTTTCCGGGACAGGGGGCGGGTATGGCTACACCTTC.

The chain joins TRBV29-1 to TRBJ1-1; maybe TRBD1 (6 bases). Trimming pared 7 bases from V and 1 base from J, leaving 13 bases between. Per germline, CDR1 SQVTM and CDR2 ANQGSEA. The CDR3 has 13 amino acids. CDR3: CSAWGAGNTEAFF. The CDR3 DNA reads as TGCAGCGCGTGGGGGGCCGGGAACACTGAAGCTTTCTTT.

This chain joins TRBV9 and TRBJ2-3; the match to TRBD2 covers 11 bases. Germline V gene sequence: CDR1 SGDLS, CDR2 YYNGEE. V dropped 0 bases and J dropped 5; count of bases not matched to a gene: 5. This CDR3 comprises 16 residues. Written as DNA, the CDR3 is TGTGCCAGCAGCGTAGCGGCTAGCGGGGGGCTAGATACGCAGTATTTT. It codes for CASSVAASGGLDTQYF.

The J gene is TRBJ2-3, the V gene TRBV5-6, with 8 bases aligning to TRBD2. Unmatched junction bases numbered 8, after V lost 4 bases and J lost 1 base. The CDR3 has 16 amino acids. The germline V gene encodes CDR1 SGHDT and CDR2 YYEEEE. The CDR3: CASSRPGLEGTDTQYF. The CDR3 DNA sequence: TGTGCCAGCAGCCGCCCGGGACTAGAAGGCACAGATACGCAGTATTTT.

The J gene is TRBJ2-3, the V gene TRBV28; the match to TRBD2 covers 8 bases. Germline V lookup: CDR1 MDHEN, CDR2 SYDVKM. The CDR3 totals 20 residues. V shed 8 bases, J shed 4 bases, and the junction held 26 bases outside the gene matches. CDR3 nucleotide sequence: TGTGCCAGCTATGGGCATAGCCTCTCCTCGCGGGGGGCGAGGTCAGATACGCAGTATTTT. Translated, it gives CASYGHSLSSRGARSDTQYF.

The gene calls are TRBV6-5 and TRBJ2-2; D is perhaps TRBD1 (6 bases). CDR3 length: 16 residues. V was pared by 4 bases and J by 7 bases, with 19 bases between. Germline V gives CDR1 MNHEY, CDR2 SVGAGI. CDR3 bases: TGTGCCAGCAGTTTACTCGGCAGGGGTTACATCGGGGAGCTGTTTTTT. Its translation is CASSLLGRGYIGELFF.

The chain is built from TRBV6-6 and TRBJ2-5; 12 bases fit TRBD1. Gene TRBJ2-7 matches the end of the DNA better, so the J call may be wrong. The CDR3 extends over 14 amino acids. Germline CDR1 MNHNY, CDR2 SVGAGI (reference sequence). The CDR3 DNA sequence: TGTGCCAGCACTTATGGGACAGGGGGCGACGAGCAGTACTTC. It encodes CASTYGTGGDEQYF.

The rearrangement links TRBV7-2 to TRBJ2-7; 10 bases fit TRBD2. The V gene's germline CDR1 is SGHTA and CDR2 FQGNSA. CDR3 size: 16 residues. V dropped 1 base and J dropped 0; count of bases not matched to a gene: 3. This CDR3 is CASSLVSSGGSYEQYF. CDR3 bases: TGTGCCAGCAGCTTAGTGTCTAGCGGGGGCTCCTACGAGCAGTACTTC.

The J gene is TRBJ1-2, the V gene TRBV7-9; D is ambiguous. V dropped 8 bases and J dropped 0 bases, with 16 bases sitting between them. The CDR3 runs to 15 residues. Germline lookup yields CDR1 SEHNR and CDR2 FQNEAQ (reference sequence). This chain's CDR3 is CASYVLTVANYGYTF. In DNA, the CDR3 is TGTGCCAGCTACGTCCTGACGGTAGCTAACTATGGCTACACCTTC.